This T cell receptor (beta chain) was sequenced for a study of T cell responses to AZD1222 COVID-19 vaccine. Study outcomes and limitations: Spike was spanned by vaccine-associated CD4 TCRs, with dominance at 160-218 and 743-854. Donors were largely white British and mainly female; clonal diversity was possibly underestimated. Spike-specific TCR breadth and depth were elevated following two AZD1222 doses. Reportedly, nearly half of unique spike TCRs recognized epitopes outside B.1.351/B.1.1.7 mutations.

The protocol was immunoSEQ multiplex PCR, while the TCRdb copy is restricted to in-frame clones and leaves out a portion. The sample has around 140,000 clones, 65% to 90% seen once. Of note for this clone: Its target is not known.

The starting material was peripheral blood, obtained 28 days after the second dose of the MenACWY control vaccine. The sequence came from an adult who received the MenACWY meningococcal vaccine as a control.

CDR3 sequence: CASSGEGYGYTF. As DNA, the CDR3 is TGTGCCAGCTCAGGGGAGGGGTATGGCTACACCTTC. V usage is TRBV19 and J usage is TRBJ1-2; perhaps TRBD1 as D (6 bases). This CDR3 spans 12 amino acids. Germline lookup yields CDR1 LNHDA and CDR2 SQIVND (reference sequence). V was pared by 9 bases and J by 5 bases, with 13 bases between.